This T cell receptor (beta chain) was sequenced for a study of blood T cell repertoires in COVID-19. Study information: The United States, Italy and Spain were the sources of the acute and convalescent COVID-19 samples. From T cells, B-cell-depleted T cells, or PBMCs came the material, which was cDNA or gDNA.

As handled by the study authors: The authors estimated nucleated cell counts from reference gene primer amplification. Libraries were prepared by immunoSEQ multiplex PCR; TCRdb keeps only in-frame clonotypes and omits some of them. V, J and clone size are taken as reported in that table, and D and trimming were inferred from the DNA itself. Of approximately 300,000 clones listed, 75% to 90% are singletons. The CDR3 consists of 13 residues. V was trimmed by 2 bases and J by 5 bases, leaving 7 bases between them. Germline V lookup: CDR1 SGHNT, CDR2 YENEEA. Specimen: peripheral blood. This receptor was identified in a young man with active or convalescent COVID-19. This rearrangement joins TRBV11-3 to TRBJ1-5, with D unclear. Here the CDR3 DNA reads TGTGCCAGCAGCTTAATAGAGGATCAGCCCCAGCATTTT. Its translation: CASSLIEDQPQHF.